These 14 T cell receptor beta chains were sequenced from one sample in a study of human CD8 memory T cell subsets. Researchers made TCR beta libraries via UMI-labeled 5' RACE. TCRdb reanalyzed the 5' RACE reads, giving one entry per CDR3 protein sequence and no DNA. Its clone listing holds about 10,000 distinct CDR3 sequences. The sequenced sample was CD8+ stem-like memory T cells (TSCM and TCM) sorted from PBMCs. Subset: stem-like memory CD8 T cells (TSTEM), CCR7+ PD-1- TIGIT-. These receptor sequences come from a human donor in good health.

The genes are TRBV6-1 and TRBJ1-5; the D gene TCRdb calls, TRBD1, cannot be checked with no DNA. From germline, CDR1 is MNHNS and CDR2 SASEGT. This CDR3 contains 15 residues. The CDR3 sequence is CASRITGDSNQPQHF.

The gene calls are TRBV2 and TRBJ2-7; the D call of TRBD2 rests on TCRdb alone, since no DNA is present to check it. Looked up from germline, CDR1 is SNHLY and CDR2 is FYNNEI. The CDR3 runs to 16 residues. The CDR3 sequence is CASSETGLAGIFEQYF.

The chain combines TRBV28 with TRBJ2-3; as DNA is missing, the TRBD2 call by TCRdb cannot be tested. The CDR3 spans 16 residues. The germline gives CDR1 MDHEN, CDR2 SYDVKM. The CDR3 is CASSSRTSGATDTQYF.

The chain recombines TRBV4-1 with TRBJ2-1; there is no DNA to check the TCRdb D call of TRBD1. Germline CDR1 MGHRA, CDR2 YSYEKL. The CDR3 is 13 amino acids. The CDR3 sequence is CASSLTVYNEQFF.

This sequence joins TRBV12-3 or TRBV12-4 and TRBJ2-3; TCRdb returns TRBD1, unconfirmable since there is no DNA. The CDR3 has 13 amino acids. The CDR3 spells CASNPGDTDTQYF.

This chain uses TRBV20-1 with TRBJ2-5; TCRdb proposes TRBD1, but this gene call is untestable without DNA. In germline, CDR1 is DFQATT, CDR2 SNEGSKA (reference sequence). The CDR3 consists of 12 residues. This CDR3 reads CSEVGLQETQYF.

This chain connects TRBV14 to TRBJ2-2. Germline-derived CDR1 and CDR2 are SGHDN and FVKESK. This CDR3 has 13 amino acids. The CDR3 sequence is CASSQVNTGELFF.

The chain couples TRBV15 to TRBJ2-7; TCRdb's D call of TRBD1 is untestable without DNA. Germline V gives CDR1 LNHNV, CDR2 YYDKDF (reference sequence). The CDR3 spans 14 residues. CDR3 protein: CATSLGTGGYEQYF.

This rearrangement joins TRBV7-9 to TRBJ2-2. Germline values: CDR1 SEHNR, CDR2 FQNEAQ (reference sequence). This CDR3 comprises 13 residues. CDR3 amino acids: CASSLGSTGELFF.

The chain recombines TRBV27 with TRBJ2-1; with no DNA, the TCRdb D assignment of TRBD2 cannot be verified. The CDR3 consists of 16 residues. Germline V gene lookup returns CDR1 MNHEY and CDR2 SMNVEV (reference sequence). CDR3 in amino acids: CASSHGGGLSYNEQFF.

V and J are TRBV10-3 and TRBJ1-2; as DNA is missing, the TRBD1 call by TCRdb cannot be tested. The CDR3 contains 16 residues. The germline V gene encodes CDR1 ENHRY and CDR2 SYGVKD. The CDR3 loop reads CAISEPDREFNYGYTF.

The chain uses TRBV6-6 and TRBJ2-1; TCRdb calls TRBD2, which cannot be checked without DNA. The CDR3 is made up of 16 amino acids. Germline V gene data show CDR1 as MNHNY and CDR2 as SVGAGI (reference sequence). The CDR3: CASSPLAGSAYNEQFF.

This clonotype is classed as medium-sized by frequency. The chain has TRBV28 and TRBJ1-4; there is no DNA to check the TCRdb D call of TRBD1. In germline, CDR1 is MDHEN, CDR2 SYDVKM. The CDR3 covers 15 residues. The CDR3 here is CASTPGTGFDEKLFF.

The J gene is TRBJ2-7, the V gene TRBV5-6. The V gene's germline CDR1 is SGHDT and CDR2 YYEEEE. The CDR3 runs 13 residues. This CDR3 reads CASSLRTYNEQYF.